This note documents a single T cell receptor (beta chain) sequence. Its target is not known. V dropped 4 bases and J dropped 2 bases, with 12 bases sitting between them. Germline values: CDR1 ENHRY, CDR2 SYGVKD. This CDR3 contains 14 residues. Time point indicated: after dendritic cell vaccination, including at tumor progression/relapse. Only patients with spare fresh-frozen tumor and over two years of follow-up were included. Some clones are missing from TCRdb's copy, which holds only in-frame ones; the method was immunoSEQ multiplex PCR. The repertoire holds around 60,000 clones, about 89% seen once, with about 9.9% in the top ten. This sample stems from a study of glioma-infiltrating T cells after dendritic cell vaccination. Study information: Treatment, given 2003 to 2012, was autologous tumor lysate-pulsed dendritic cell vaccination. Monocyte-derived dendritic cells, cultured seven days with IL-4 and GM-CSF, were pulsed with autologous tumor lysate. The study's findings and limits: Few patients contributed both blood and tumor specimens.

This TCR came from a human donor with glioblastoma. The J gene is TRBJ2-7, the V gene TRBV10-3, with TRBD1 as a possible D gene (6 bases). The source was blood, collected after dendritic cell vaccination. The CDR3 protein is CAISGGSGAYEQYF. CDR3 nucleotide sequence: TGTGCCATCAGTGGGGGGTCAGGGGCCTACGAGCAGTACTTC.